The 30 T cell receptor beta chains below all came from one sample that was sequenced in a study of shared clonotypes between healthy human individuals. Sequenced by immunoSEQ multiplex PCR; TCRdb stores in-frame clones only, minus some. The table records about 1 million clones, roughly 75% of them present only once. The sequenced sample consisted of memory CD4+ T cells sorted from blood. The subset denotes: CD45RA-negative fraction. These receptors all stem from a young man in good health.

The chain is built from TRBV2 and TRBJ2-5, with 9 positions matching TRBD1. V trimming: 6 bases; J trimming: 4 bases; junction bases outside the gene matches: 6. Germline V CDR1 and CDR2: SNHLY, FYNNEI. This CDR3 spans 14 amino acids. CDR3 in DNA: TGTGCCAGCAGCGGGGACAGGGCCTTAGAGACCCAGTACTTC. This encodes CASSGDRALETQYF. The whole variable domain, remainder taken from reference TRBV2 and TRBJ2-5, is EPEVTQTPSHQVTQMGQEVILRCVPISNHLYFYWYRQILGQKVEFLVSFYNNEISEKSEIFDDQFSVERPDGSNFTLKIRSTKLEDSAMYFCASSGDRALETQYFGPGTRLLVL.

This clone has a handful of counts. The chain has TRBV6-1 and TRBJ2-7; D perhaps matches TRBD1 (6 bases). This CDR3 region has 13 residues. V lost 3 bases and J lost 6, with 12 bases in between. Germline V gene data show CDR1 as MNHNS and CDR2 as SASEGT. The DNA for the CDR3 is TGTGCCAGCAGTGATTACAGGGCAGGCGAGCAGTACTTC. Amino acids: CASSDYRAGEQYF.

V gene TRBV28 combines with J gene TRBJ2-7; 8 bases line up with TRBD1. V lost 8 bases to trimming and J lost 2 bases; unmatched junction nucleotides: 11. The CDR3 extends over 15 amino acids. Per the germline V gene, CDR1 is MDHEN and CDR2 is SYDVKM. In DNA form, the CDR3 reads TGTGCCAGCGGGAAACCATCAGGGGGCGCCTACGAGCAGTACTTC. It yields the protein CASGKPSGGAYEQYF.

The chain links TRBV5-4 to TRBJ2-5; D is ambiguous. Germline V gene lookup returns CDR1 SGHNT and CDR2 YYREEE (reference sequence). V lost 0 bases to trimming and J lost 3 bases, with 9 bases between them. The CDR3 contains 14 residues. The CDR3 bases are TGTGCCAGCAGCTTGGGTGGCAGCAAAGAGACCCAGTACTTC. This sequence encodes CASSLGGSKETQYF.

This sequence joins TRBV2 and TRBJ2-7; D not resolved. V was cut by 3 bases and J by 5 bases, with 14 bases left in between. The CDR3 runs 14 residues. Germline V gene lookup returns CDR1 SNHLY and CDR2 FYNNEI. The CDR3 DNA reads TGTGCCAGCAGTGAGAGGATGTTGAGCGACGAGCAGTACTTC. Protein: CASSERMLSDEQYF. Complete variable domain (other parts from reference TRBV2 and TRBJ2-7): EPEVTQTPSHQVTQMGQEVILRCVPISNHLYFYWYRQILGQKVEFLVSFYNNEISEKSEIFDDQFSVERPDGSNFTLKIRSTKLEDSAMYFCASSERMLSDEQYFGPGTRLTVT.

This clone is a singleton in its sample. CDR3 nucleotides: TGCGCCAGCAGCTCGCCTTTCGGTACGGCGTTACAAGAGACCCAGTACTTC. This gives the protein CASSSPFGTALQETQYF. The chain combines TRBV5-1 with TRBJ2-5; D gene unclear. Germline CDR1 SGHRS, CDR2 YFSETQ. V lost 3 bases, J lost 2 bases, and 20 bases lay in between. The CDR3 contains 17 residues.

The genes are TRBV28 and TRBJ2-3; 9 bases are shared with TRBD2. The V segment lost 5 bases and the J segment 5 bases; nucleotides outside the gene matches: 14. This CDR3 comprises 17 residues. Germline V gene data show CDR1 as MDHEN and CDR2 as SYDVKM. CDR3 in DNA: TGTGCCAGCAGTCCTTACCTCAGCGGGGGGTATGGAGATACGCAGTATTTT. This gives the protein CASSPYLSGGYGDTQYF.

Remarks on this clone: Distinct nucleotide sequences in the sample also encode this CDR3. Here the CDR3 DNA reads TGTGCCAGCAGCTGGGGCGGATTCGAGACCCAGTACTTC. This gives the protein CASSWGGFETQYF. This rearrangement joins TRBV7-2 to TRBJ2-5, with a possible D match to TRBD1 (5 bases). V lost 4 bases and J lost 5, with 11 bases in between. From germline, CDR1 is SGHTA and CDR2 FQGNSA. CDR3 size: 13 residues.

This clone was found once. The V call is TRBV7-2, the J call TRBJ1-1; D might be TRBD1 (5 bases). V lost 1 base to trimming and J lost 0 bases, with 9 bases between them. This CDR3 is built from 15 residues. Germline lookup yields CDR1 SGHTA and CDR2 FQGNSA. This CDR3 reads CASSLGLTVNTEAFF. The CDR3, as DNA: TGTGCCAGCAGCTTAGGGTTGACAGTGAACACTGAAGCTTTCTTT.

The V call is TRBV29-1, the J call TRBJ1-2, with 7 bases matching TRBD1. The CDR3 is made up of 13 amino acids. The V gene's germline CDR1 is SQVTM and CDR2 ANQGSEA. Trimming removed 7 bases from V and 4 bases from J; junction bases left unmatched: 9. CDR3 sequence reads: CSGETGSGYGYTF. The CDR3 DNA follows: TGCAGCGGTGAGACAGGGTCGGGCTATGGCTACACCTTC.

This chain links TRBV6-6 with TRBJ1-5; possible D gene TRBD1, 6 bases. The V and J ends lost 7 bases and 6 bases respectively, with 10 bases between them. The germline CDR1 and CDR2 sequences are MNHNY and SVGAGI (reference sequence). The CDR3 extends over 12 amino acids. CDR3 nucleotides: TGTGCCAGCAAGGGGGGCCTTCAGCCCCAGCATTTT. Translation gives CASKGGLQPQHF.

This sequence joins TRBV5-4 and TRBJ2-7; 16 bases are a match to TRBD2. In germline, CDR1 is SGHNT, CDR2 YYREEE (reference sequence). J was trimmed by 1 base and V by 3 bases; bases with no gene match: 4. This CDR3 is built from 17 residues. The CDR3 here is CASSSGTSGRESYEQYF. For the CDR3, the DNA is TGTGCCAGCAGCTCAGGGACTAGCGGGAGGGAGTCCTACGAGCAGTACTTC.

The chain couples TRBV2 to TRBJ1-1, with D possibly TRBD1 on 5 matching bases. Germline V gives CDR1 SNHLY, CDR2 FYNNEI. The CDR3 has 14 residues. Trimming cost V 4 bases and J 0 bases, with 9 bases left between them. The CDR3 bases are TGTGCCAGCAGTGTTGGACACCTGAACACTGAAGCTTTCTTT. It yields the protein CASSVGHLNTEAFF.

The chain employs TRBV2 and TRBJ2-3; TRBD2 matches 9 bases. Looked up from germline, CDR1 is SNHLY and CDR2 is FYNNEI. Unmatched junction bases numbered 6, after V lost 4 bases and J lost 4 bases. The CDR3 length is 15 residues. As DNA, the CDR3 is TGTGCCAGCAGTGGGTCTAGCGGGATATCAGATACGCAGTATTTT. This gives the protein CASSGSSGISDTQYF.

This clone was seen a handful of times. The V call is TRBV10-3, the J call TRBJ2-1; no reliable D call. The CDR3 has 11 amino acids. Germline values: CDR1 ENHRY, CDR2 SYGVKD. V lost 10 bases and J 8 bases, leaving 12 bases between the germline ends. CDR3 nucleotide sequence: TGTGCCACCCAGGTCGGCGATGAGCAGTTCTTC. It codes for CATQVGDEQFF.

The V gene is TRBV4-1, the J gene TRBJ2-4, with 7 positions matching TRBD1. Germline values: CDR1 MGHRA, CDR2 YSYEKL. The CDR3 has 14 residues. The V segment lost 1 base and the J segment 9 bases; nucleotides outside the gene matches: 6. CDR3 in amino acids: CASSQGGQWGIQYF. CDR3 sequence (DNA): TGCGCCAGCAGCCAAGGGGGACAGTGGGGCATTCAGTACTTC.

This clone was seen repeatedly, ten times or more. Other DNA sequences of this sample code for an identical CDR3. CDR3 loop: CASSLGSNQPQHF. The CDR3, as DNA: TGTGCCAGCAGTTTGGGAAGCAATCAGCCCCAGCATTTT. J is TRBJ1-5 and V is TRBV28; D is unclear. Trimming took off 3 bases at V and 1 base at J, with 4 bases between the two ends. CDR3 size: 13 residues. CDR1 and CDR2 (germline): MDHEN, SYDVKM.

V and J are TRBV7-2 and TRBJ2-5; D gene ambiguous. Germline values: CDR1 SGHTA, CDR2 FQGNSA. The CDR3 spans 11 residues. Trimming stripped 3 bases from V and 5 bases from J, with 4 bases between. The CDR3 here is CASSFAETQYF. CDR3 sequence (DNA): TGTGCCAGCAGCTTTGCGGAGACCCAGTACTTC.

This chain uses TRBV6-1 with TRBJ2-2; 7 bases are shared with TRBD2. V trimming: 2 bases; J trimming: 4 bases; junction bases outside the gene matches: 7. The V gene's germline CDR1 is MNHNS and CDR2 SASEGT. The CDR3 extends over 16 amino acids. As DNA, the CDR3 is TGTGCCAGCAGTGAACGGGCGGGAGCTAGCACCGGGGAGCTGTTTTTT. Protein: CASSERAGASTGELFF.

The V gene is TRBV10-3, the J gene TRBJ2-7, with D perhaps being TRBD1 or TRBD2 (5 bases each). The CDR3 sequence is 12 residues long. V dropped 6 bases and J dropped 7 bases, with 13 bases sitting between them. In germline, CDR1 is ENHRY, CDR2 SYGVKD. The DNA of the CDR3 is TGTGCCATCAGCCCAGGGAGCCGGGAGCAGTACTTC. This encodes CAISPGSREQYF.

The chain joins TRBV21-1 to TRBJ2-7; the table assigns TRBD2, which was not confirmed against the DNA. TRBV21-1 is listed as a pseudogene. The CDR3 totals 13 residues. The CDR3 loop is CAFRTRELNEQYF. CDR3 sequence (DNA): TGTGCCTTCCGAACCCGGGAATTAAACGAGCAGTACTTC.

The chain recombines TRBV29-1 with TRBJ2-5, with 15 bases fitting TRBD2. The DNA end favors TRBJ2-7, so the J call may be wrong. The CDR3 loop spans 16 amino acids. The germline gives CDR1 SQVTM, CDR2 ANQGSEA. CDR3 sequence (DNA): TGCAGCGCCGCCGGACTAGCGGGAGGGAGCTCCTACGAGCAGTACTTC. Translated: CSAAGLAGGSSYEQYF.

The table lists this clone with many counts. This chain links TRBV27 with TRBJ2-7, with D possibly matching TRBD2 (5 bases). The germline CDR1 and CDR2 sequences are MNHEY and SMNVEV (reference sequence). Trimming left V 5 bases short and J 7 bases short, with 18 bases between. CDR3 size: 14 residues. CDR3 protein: CASSPQGGLGEQYF. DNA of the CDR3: TGTGCCAGCAGTCCCCAAGGAGGTTTGGGTGAGCAGTACTTC.

CDR3 sequence (DNA): TGCGCCAGCAGCCCGTTAGCGGGTAAGAACATTCAGTACTTC. As protein: CASSPLAGKNIQYF. The chain is built from TRBV5-1 and TRBJ2-4; 7 bases are shared with TRBD2. Germline trimming cut 4 bases from V and 7 bases from J; bases unmatched to any gene: 8. Germline CDR1 is SGHRS and CDR2 is YFSETQ. The CDR3 runs 14 residues.

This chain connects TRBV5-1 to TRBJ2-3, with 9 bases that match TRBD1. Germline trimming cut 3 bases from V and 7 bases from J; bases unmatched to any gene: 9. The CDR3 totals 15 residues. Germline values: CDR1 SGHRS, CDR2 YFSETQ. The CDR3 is CASSSWTGVGYTQYF. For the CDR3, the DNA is TGCGCCAGCAGCTCATGGACAGGGGTCGGATATACGCAGTATTTT.

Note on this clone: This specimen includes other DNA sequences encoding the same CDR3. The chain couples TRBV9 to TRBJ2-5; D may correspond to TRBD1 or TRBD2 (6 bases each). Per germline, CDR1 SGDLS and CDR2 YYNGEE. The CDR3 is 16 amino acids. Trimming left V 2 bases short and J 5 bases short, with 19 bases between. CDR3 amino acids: CASSVGGPGRVETQYF. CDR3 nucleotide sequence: TGTGCCAGCAGCGTTGGGGGGCCGGGTAGGGTGGAGACCCAGTACTTC.

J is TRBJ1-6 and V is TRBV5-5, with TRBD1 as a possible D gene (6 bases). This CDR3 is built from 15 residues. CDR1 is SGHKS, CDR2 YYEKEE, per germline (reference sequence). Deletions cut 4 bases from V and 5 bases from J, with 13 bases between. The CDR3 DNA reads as TGTGCCAGCAGCCACAGGGTTTCGGATAATTCACCCCTCCACTTT. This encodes CASSHRVSDNSPLHF.

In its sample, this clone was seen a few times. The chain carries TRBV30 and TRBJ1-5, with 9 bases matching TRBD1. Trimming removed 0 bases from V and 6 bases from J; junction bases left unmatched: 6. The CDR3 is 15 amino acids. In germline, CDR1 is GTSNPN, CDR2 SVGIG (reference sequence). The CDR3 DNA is TGTGCCTGGAGTGTCGGGACAGGGTTAAGTCAGCCCCAGCATTTT. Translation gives CAWSVGTGLSQPQHF.

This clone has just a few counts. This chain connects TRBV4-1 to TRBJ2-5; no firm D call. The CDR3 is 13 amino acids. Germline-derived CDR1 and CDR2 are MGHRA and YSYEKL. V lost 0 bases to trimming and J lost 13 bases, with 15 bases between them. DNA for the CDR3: TGCGCCAGCAGCCAAGATGCCGCCAGACGACGGTACTTC. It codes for CASSQDAARRRYF.

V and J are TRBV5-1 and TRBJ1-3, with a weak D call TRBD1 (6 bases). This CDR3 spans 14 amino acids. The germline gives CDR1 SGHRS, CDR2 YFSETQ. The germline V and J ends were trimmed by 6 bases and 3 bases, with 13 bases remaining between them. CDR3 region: CASTRTAGGNTIYF. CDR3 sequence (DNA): TGCGCCAGCACCAGGACAGCAGGTGGAAACACCATATATTTT. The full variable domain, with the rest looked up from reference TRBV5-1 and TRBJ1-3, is KAGVTQTPRYLIKTRGQQVTLSCSPISGHRSVSWYQQTPGQGLQFLFEYFSETQRNKGNFPGRFSGRQFSNSRSEMNVSTLELGDSALYLCASTRTAGGNTIYFGEGSWLTVV.